This T cell receptor beta chain was documented in a study of T-cell memory formation after mild COVID-19. About the study: The TCR clusters were mostly specific to one donor. Study outcomes and limitations: CM and EM subsets held most contracting CD4+ clones; EMRA held CD8+ ones. Several responding clones turned up in pre-infection memory, indicating that cross-reactive memory may have taken part. Balance between CD4 and CD8 was seen in clones contracting day 15 to 85, and a CD4+ lean was seen in later expanders.

V lost 6 bases, J lost 3 bases, and 8 bases stayed unmatched. The CDR3 length is 15 residues. This clonotype was recorded a few times. Its target is not known. TCRdb analysed the 5' RACE reads with MiXCR anew, one entry per CDR3 protein. The top ten clones hold about 1% of a sample with around 65,000 distinct CDR3 sequences, about 10% of them seen once. V gene TRBV12-3 or TRBV12-4 combines with J gene TRBJ2-3; TRBD1 agrees at 8 bases. The sequence was obtained from a man between 18 and 35 years old who had mild COVID-19 (a few samples of this study predate the infection). Cell type and time point are not known. The sequencing input was PBMCs or a T cell subset sorted from them (not recorded which). The CDR3 nucleotides are TGTGCCAGCAGGCCCCAGGGGGCCCGGACAGATACGCAGTATTTT. It translates to CASRPQGARTDTQYF.